These 27 T cell receptor beta chains were all obtained from the same sample, sequenced in a study of shared T cell receptors in the human thymus. Clones were read by immunoSEQ multiplex PCR, and TCRdb kept only the in-frame ones, dropping some. The sample lists some 640,000 clones, 80% to 90% occurring once. A further study also used this sample, focusing on human thymus T cells.

Sequencing was done on a sample of thymocytes. The receptor source for this set is a boy in the first two years of life with a congenital heart defect.

The rearrangement links TRBV20-1 to TRBJ1-2; 7 bases align to TRBD1. The CDR3 extends over 11 amino acids. CDR1 and CDR2 (germline): DFQATT, SNEGSKA (reference sequence). Trimming took 3 bases from V and 6 from J; bases not matched to a gene: 1. CDR3 loop: CSASRGDGYTF. The DNA for the CDR3 is TGCAGTGCTAGCAGGGGGGATGGCTACACCTTC.

This clone was picked up a small number of times. V is TRBV6-5 and J is TRBJ1-1, with 7 positions matching TRBD1. The CDR3 length is 15 residues. The ends lost 3 bases at V and 4 bases at J; junction bases unmatched: 8. CDR1 MNHEY and CDR2 SVGAGI come from the germline V gene. The CDR3 DNA reads TGTGCCAGCAGTTATAAAAAGGGGGCTATCACTGAAGCTTTCTTT. Residues: CASSYKKGAITEAFF.

There are a few counts of this clone. This chain links TRBV4-1 with TRBJ1-1, with D uncertain. The V end was cut by 6 bases, the J end by 2 bases, with 13 bases between. The length of the CDR3 is 14 residues. Looked up from germline, CDR1 is MGHRA and CDR2 is YSYEKL. This chain's CDR3 is CASRTLTANTEAFF. CDR3 nucleotides: TGCGCCAGCAGAACGCTCACAGCCAACACTGAAGCTTTCTTT.

The V gene is TRBV4-3, the J gene TRBJ2-1, with 9 bases aligning to TRBD2. Germline V gene lookup returns CDR1 LGHNA and CDR2 YSLEER. Trimming took 0 bases from V and 0 from J; bases not matched to a gene: 6. There are 18 residues in the CDR3. Written as DNA, the CDR3 is TGCGCCAGCAGCCAAGATAACGTTAGCGGGAGCTCCTACAATGAGCAGTTCTTC. Translated, it gives CASSQDNVSGSSYNEQFF.

This clone was found once. This sequence joins TRBV2 and TRBJ1-2; possible D gene TRBD1, 6 bases. V gave up 2 bases and J gave up 4 bases, with 14 bases separating them. CDR1 and CDR2 (germline): SNHLY, FYNNEI. The CDR3 consists of 15 residues. The DNA for the CDR3 is TGTGCCAGCAGTGAAAATAAGGACAGTTCCTATGGCTACACCTTC. As protein: CASSENKDSSYGYTF.

This chain joins TRBV28 and TRBJ1-5; D is perhaps TRBD1 (6 bases). Germline CDR1 reads MDHEN; CDR2 reads SYDVKM. Trimming removed 10 bases from V and 7 bases from J, with 23 bases in between. The CDR3 totals 15 residues. This CDR3 is CATHRAPKSGQPQHF. CDR3 DNA: TGTGCCACCCACAGGGCTCCCAAATCCGGCCAGCCCCAGCATTTT.

As for this clone: Other DNA variants within this sample encode the same CDR3. J is TRBJ2-7 and V is TRBV30; the match to TRBD1 covers 10 bases. The length of the CDR3 is 17 residues. Germline V gene sequence: CDR1 GTSNPN, CDR2 SVGIG (reference sequence). V lost 0 bases and J lost 2; bases outside the gene matches: 10. CDR3 DNA sequence: TGTGCCTGGAGTGTCCCCCCCTCCGGGACAGGGGCCTACGAGCAGTACTTC. This encodes CAWSVPPSGTGAYEQYF.

This chain uses TRBV2 with TRBJ1-1; 10 bases agree with TRBD1. The J segment lost 5 bases and the V segment lost 4 bases, leaving 4 bases of the junction unmatched. Germline CDR1 is SNHLY and CDR2 is FYNNEI. The CDR3 is made up of 14 amino acids. The CDR3 DNA sequence: TGTGCCAGCAGTGGAGGACAGGGGGAAACTGAAGCTTTCTTT. This sequence encodes CASSGGQGETEAFF.

V gene TRBV2 combines with J gene TRBJ2-7, with 11 bases fitting TRBD1. V was clipped by 5 bases and J by 1 base; unmatched bases: 4. The germline gives CDR1 SNHLY, CDR2 FYNNEI. The CDR3 length is 15 residues. The CDR3 DNA sequence: TGTGCCAGCAGTCTGGACAGGGGGCCATCCTACGAGCAGTACTTC. Its translation: CASSLDRGPSYEQYF.

J is TRBJ1-2 and V is TRBV9; 8 nucleotides match TRBD1. V lost 6 bases to trimming and J lost 3 bases; unmatched junction nucleotides: 13. This CDR3 spans 16 amino acids. Germline lookup yields CDR1 SGDLS and CDR2 YYNGEE. The CDR3 DNA sequence: TGTGCCAGCACCCCGACCCTCCAGGGGGCGGACTATGGCTACACCTTC. Its translation is CASTPTLQGADYGYTF.

The chain employs TRBV28 and TRBJ1-5, with 10 bases identical to TRBD1. J lost 2 bases, V lost 1 base, and 8 bases had no gene match. Germline V gives CDR1 MDHEN, CDR2 SYDVKM. The length of the CDR3 is 18 residues. The CDR3 bases are TGTGCCAGCAGTTTATCAGGGACAGGGGCGATGGGCAATCAGCCCCAGCATTTT. It encodes CASSLSGTGAMGNQPQHF.

This CDR3 reads CASSPDWGTGGNNTGELFF. The CDR3 bases are TGTGCCAGCAGCCCCGACTGGGGGACAGGGGGAAACAACACCGGGGAGCTGTTTTTT. This sequence joins TRBV5-4 and TRBJ2-2; 11 nucleotides align to TRBD1. This CDR3 is 19 amino acids long. CDR1 is SGHNT, CDR2 YYREEE, per germline (reference sequence). V was clipped by 4 bases and J by 2 bases; unmatched bases: 13.

This chain connects TRBV7-8 to TRBJ1-1; D call uncertain. The ends were cut back, 1 base at V and 2 bases at J, with 20 bases in the middle. The germline gives CDR1 SGHVS, CDR2 FQNEAQ. This CDR3 region has 18 residues. DNA for the CDR3: TGTGCCAGCAGCTTAGTAAAGGAGGGTCTTATGGAAAACACTGAAGCTTTCTTT. Translation: CASSLVKEGLMENTEAFF.

The genes are TRBV9 and TRBJ1-6; 8 bases fit TRBD1. Germline lookup yields CDR1 SGDLS and CDR2 YYNGEE. The CDR3 has 15 residues. With 1 base clipped from V and 7 bases from J, the junction kept 4 bases outside the gene matches. In nucleotides, the CDR3 is TGTGCCAGCAGCGTATTGGACAGGGAAAATTCACCCCTCCACTTT. It specifies CASSVLDRENSPLHF.

The chain is built from TRBV7-9 and TRBJ2-5; D is possibly TRBD2 (6 bases). The CDR3 covers 14 residues. Germline V gene data show CDR1 as SEHNR and CDR2 as FQNEAQ (reference sequence). V was shortened by 2 bases and J by 6 bases, with 13 bases between the two germline ends. Written as DNA, the CDR3 is TGTGCCAGCAGCTTACCGCGCGGGGATAAGACCCAGTACTTC. Amino acids: CASSLPRGDKTQYF.

A single count supports this clone. The chain recombines TRBV14 with TRBJ1-6; 11 bases map to TRBD1. The junction had 14 bases not matched to a gene; V was cut back by 0 bases and J by 4 bases. This CDR3 has 21 amino acids. Per the germline V gene, CDR1 is SGHDN and CDR2 is FVKESK. CDR3 residues: CASSQDIPGTGGNIYNSPLHF. In DNA, the CDR3 is TGTGCCAGCAGCCAAGATATCCCCGGGACAGGGGGGAATATATATAATTCACCCCTCCACTTT.

V gene TRBV5-1 combines with J gene TRBJ2-7; the D gene is possibly TRBD1 (6 bases). The germline V gene encodes CDR1 SGHRS and CDR2 YFSETQ. Trimming pared 4 bases from V and 4 bases from J, leaving 12 bases between. This CDR3 has 13 amino acids. CDR3 nucleotide sequence: TGCGCCAGCAGCCCAGGGGAGCCTTACGAGCAGTACTTC. Translated: CASSPGEPYEQYF.

This chain connects TRBV10-2 to TRBJ2-7; 7 bases are a match to TRBD1. The CDR3 extends over 13 amino acids. The germline gives CDR1 WSHSY, CDR2 SAAADI. V lost 4 bases to trimming and J lost 3 bases; unmatched junction nucleotides: 3. The CDR3 sequence: CASSVDRVYEQYF. The CDR3 nucleotides are TGCGCCAGCAGTGTAGACAGGGTCTACGAGCAGTACTTC.

On this clone itself: One end of the junction varies from germline; a read error may be responsible. The chain recombines TRBV20-1 with TRBJ1-1; the D is unclear. The germline CDR1 and CDR2 sequences are DFQATT and SNEGSKA (reference sequence). CDR3 length: 9 residues. Here the CDR3 reads CNWNTEAFF. The CDR3 DNA reads as TGTAACTGGAACACTGAAGCTTTCTTT.

V gene TRBV5-1 combines with J gene TRBJ1-3, with D possibly matching TRBD1 (6 bases). CDR3 length: 14 amino acids. V shed 2 bases and J shed 5 bases, with 11 bases lying between them. Germline CDR1 SGHRS, CDR2 YFSETQ. The CDR3, as DNA: TGCGCCAGCAGCTTATCCAGGGGTAGAAACACCATATATTTT. Protein product: CASSLSRGRNTIYF.

The chain is built from TRBV4-3 and TRBJ2-5; D uncertain. CDR3 length: 15 residues. The V gene lost 0 bases and the J gene lost 5 bases, with 13 bases spanning the gap. Germline-derived CDR1 and CDR2 are LGHNA and YSLEER. The CDR3 DNA sequence: TGCGCCAGCAGCCAAGATGCAGGTTACCGGGAGACCCAGTACTTC. It translates to CASSQDAGYRETQYF.

This chain joins TRBV9 and TRBJ2-6; 8 positions agree with TRBD1. J lost 0 bases, V lost 2 bases, and 10 bases had no gene match. From germline, CDR1 is SGDLS and CDR2 YYNGEE. CDR3 size: 19 residues. Here the CDR3 reads CASSVVQGQEISGANVLTF. In nucleotides, the CDR3 is TGTGCCAGCAGCGTGGTACAGGGACAGGAGATCTCTGGGGCCAACGTCCTGACTTTC.

This chain links TRBV13 with TRBJ1-2; 9 bases match TRBD1. Germline CDR1 PRHDT, CDR2 FYEKMQ (reference sequence). This CDR3 has 14 residues. The V and J ends lost 5 bases and 5 bases, in that order; junction bases with no gene match: 6. This chain's CDR3 is CASSPQTGGYGYTF. CDR3 sequence (DNA): TGTGCCAGCAGCCCCCAGACAGGGGGATATGGCTACACCTTC.

This chain uses TRBV15 with TRBJ2-7, with 9 bases fitting TRBD2. The ends lost 5 bases at V and 3 bases at J; junction bases unmatched: 20. Germline CDR1 LNHNV, CDR2 YYDKDF (reference sequence). The CDR3 has 19 residues. CDR3 loop: CATSPERAAASGVLYEQYF. The CDR3 coding sequence is TGTGCCACCAGCCCGGAGCGGGCGGCGGCTAGCGGGGTTCTCTACGAGCAGTACTTC.

The CDR3 is CASSPGQGSQPQHF. CDR3 sequence (DNA): TGTGCCAGCAGTCCGGGACAGGGTTCTCAGCCCCAGCATTTT. V usage is TRBV6-5 and J usage is TRBJ1-5, with TRBD1 identical over 9 bases. The trim removed 5 bases at V and 6 bases at J, leaving 5 bases unmatched. The CDR3 runs to 14 residues. Germline V gene data show CDR1 as MNHEY and CDR2 as SVGAGI.

This sequence joins TRBV28 and TRBJ1-3, with a possible D match to TRBD1 (5 bases). Per germline, CDR1 MDHEN and CDR2 SYDVKM. This CDR3 is 11 amino acids long. V gave up 4 bases and J gave up 8 bases, with 6 bases separating them. The CDR3 loop is CASSWGDTIYF. The CDR3 DNA is TGTGCCAGCAGTTGGGGGGACACCATATATTTT.

V usage is TRBV6-5 and J usage is TRBJ2-7; 7 positions match TRBD1. The CDR3 spans 15 residues. The V gene end was trimmed by 2 bases and the J gene end by 3 bases; junction bases not matched to a gene: 7. Looked up from germline, CDR1 is MNHEY and CDR2 is SVGAGI. Here the CDR3 DNA reads TGTGCCAGCAGTTACCGACAGGGCCCCTGCTACGAGCAGTACTTC. It is translated as CASSYRQGPCYEQYF.